One sample yielded the 8 T cell receptor beta chains listed below, sequenced in a study of monozygotic twins with inflammatory bowel disease. From its re-call of the 5' RACE reads, TCRdb lists each CDR3 protein once, without DNA. The repertoire shows approximately 400,000 distinct CDR3 sequences; the top ten hold less than 2.5%. The specimen sequenced was blood. The receptors originated from a human donor with ulcerative colitis or Crohn's disease, or a healthy co-twin of an affected twin (not recorded which).

The V call is TRBV7-3, the J call TRBJ1-6. The CDR3 runs to 13 residues. From germline, CDR1 is SGHTA and CDR2 FQGTGA. The chain's CDR3 is CASSLQNNSPLHF. Together with reference TRBV7-3 and TRBJ1-6, the CDR3 gives the full variable domain: GAGVSQTPSNKVTEKGKYVELRCDPISGHTALYWYRQSLGQGPEFLIYFQGTGAADDSGLPNDRFFAVRPEGSVSTLKIQRTERGDSAVYLCASSLQNNSPLHFGNGTRLTVT.

The chain uses TRBV6-1 and TRBJ1-1. Germline V gene data show CDR1 as MNHNS and CDR2 as SASEGT. The CDR3 has 13 residues. The chain's CDR3 is CASSEALNTEAFF.

The chain joins TRBV6-1 to TRBJ1-5; checking the TCRdb D call of TRBD1 is not possible without DNA. CDR3 length equals 16 residues. The germline V gene has CDR1 MNHNS and CDR2 SASEGT. CDR3 region: CASSVPTGYENQPQHF.

The chain employs TRBV20-1 and TRBJ2-3; TCRdb names TRBD2, which stays unverified in the absence of DNA. Germline V gene lookup returns CDR1 DFQATT and CDR2 SNEGSKA (reference sequence). The CDR3 length is 16 residues. The CDR3 sequence: CSARDLTGGQVDTQYF.

This chain links TRBV4-2 with TRBJ2-2. The CDR3 is 15 amino acids. Germline loops: CDR1 LGHNA, CDR2 YNFKEQ. The CDR3 loop reads CASSLQPSMAGELFF.

The chain is built from TRBV12-3 or TRBV12-4 and TRBJ2-3. CDR3 length: 14 amino acids. This CDR3 reads CASSLMEFADTQYF.

The V gene is TRBV10-3, the J gene TRBJ1-2; TCRdb's assignment of TRBD1 cannot be checked, as there is no DNA. The CDR3 is 13 residues long. The V gene's germline CDR1 is ENHRY and CDR2 SYGVKD. CDR3 in amino acids: CAISEDRVGGYTF.

The chain links TRBV9 to TRBJ2-1; the D call of TRBD2 rests on TCRdb alone, since no DNA is present to check it. Germline-derived CDR1 and CDR2 are SGDLS and YYNGEE. CDR3 length: 19 residues. The CDR3 protein is CASSENDPPTSNDYNEQFF.